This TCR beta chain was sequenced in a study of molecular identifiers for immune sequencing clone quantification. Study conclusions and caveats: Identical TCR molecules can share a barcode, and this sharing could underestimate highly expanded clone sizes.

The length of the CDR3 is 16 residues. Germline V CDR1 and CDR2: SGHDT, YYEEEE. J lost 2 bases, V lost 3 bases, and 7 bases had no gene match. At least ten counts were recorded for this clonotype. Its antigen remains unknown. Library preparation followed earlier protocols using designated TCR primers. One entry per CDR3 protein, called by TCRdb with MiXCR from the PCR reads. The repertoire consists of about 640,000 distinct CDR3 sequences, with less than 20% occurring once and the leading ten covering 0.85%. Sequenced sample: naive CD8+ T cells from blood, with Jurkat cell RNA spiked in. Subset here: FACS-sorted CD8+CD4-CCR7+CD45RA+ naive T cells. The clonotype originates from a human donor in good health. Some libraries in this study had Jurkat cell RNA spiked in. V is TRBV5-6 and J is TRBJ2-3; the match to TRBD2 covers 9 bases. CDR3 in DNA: TGTGCCAGCAGCTGGGCCTTAGCGGGGGTCACAGATACGCAGTATTTT. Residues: CASSWALAGVTDTQYF.